Listed here are 20 T cell receptor beta chains from one sample, sequenced in a study of cytomegalovirus exposure and HLA in healthy donors. The PCR contained 60 Vbeta and 13 Jbeta primers. The protocol was immunoSEQ multiplex PCR, while the TCRdb copy is restricted to in-frame clones and leaves out a portion. The data contain approximately 140,000 clones, roughly four fifths of them seen just once; the ten biggest clones take up 4.9%. Sequencing was carried out using PBMCs. The receptors derive from a woman aged 50 to 60 in good health and CMV-seronegative.

The chain carries TRBV30 and TRBJ1-5, with 10 bases aligning to TRBD1. Germline lookup yields CDR1 GTSNPN and CDR2 SVGIG (reference sequence). The ends lost 2 bases at V and 2 bases at J; junction bases unmatched: 3. CDR3 length: 15 amino acids. The CDR3 bases are TGTGCCTGGAGTTCCGGGACAGGGGGCAATCAGCCCCAGCATTTT. This codes for CAWSSGTGGNQPQHF.

The chain employs TRBV27 and TRBJ2-1; TRBD2 matches 7 bases. Germline CDR1 reads MNHEY; CDR2 reads SMNVEV (reference sequence). The CDR3 sequence is 17 residues long. With 4 bases clipped from V and 0 bases from J, the junction kept 9 bases outside the gene matches. The CDR3 DNA follows: TGTGCCAGCAGTTCAAGGGGACTACAACCCTCCTACAATGAGCAGTTCTTC. It translates to CASSSRGLQPSYNEQFF.

The V gene is TRBV6-5, the J gene TRBJ1-1; a possible D gene is TRBD1 (5 bases). CDR1 MNHEY and CDR2 SVGAGI come from the germline V gene. The CDR3 totals 16 residues. With 2 bases removed from V and 5 bases from J, the gap between germline ends came to 18 bases. This CDR3 is CASSYMGEGRGTEAFF. DNA of the CDR3: TGTGCCAGCAGTTACATGGGGGAGGGCCGGGGTACTGAAGCTTTCTTT.

This clone was seen a few times. The rearrangement links TRBV6-6 to TRBJ1-1; TRBD1 matches 8 bases. The V gene end was trimmed by 6 bases and the J gene end by 0 bases; junction bases not matched to a gene: 6. Germline values: CDR1 MNHNY, CDR2 SVGAGI (reference sequence). CDR3 length: 15 residues. CDR3 bases: TGTGCCAGCAGCCCCCGGGACAGGATGAACACTGAAGCTTTCTTT. Protein sequence: CASSPRDRMNTEAFF.

This CDR3 is CASSAPSGASTGELFF. CDR3 coding DNA: TGCGCCAGCAGTGCGCCTAGCGGGGCGTCCACCGGGGAGCTGTTTTTT. The V gene is TRBV10-2, the J gene TRBJ2-2; 9 positions match TRBD2. The CDR3 runs to 16 residues. After removal of 4 bases from V and 4 bases from J, the junction contained 7 bases not matched to a gene. Germline loops: CDR1 WSHSY, CDR2 SAAADI.

CDR3 nucleotides: TGTGCCAGTAGTATAGACCGGGGGGTGGATCAGCCCCAGCATTTT. Its translation: CASSIDRGVDQPQHF. The rearrangement joins TRBV19 to TRBJ1-5, with a tentative D call TRBD1 (5 bases). Looked up from germline, CDR1 is LNHDA and CDR2 is SQIVND (reference sequence). The CDR3 length is 15 residues. Trimming left V 0 bases short and J 5 bases short, with 11 bases between.

This sequence joins TRBV5-1 and TRBJ2-1, with 16 bases that match TRBD2. The CDR3 is 20 amino acids. The V segment lost 4 bases and the J segment 7 bases; nucleotides outside the gene matches: 17. Germline lookup yields CDR1 SGHRS and CDR2 YFSETQ. DNA of the CDR3: TGCGCCAGCAGCCAGGGACTAGCGGGGGGGCCTGTGAGGTCGGGGAATGAGCAGTTCTTC. This translates into CASSQGLAGGPVRSGNEQFF.

This rearrangement joins TRBV4-2 to TRBJ2-3; D is possibly TRBD2 (6 bases). Trimming removed 6 bases from V and 0 bases from J, with 19 bases in between. The germline CDR1 and CDR2 sequences are LGHNA and YNFKEQ. The CDR3 totals 17 residues. CDR3: CASRQAAAGPSTDTQYF. Here the CDR3 DNA reads TGTGCCAGCAGACAGGCCGCGGCGGGGCCTAGCACAGATACGCAGTATTTT.

The chain carries TRBV6-6 and TRBJ2-7, with D tentatively TRBD1 (6 bases). The CDR3 runs to 16 residues. The germline V gene encodes CDR1 MNHNY and CDR2 SVGAGI (reference sequence). V lost 4 bases and J lost 0, with 16 bases in between. CDR3 sequence: CASSSYRESSSYEQYF. As DNA, the CDR3 is TGTGCCAGCAGTTCCTACAGGGAATCTAGCTCCTACGAGCAGTACTTC.

As DNA, the CDR3 is TGTGCCAGCAGCCAATGGTTACAGGGATGGAGCTCTGGAAACACCATATATTTT. This codes for CASSQWLQGWSSGNTIYF. J is TRBJ1-3 and V is TRBV7-2, with TRBD1 as a possible D gene (6 bases). The CDR3 covers 18 residues. Germline loops: CDR1 SGHTA, CDR2 FQGNSA. Between the trimmed V and J ends, which lost 5 bases and 0 bases, there was a span of 20 bases. Full variable domain (rest looked up from reference TRBV7-2 and TRBJ1-3): GAGVSQSPSNKVTEKGKDVELRCDPISGHTALYWYRQSLGQGLEFLIYFQGNSAPDKSGLPSDRFSAERTGGSVSTLTIQRTQQEDSAVYLCASSQWLQGWSSGNTIYFGEGSWLTVV.

The rearrangement joins TRBV30 to TRBJ1-4; 12 bases line up with TRBD1. The CDR3 has 16 residues. CDR1 and CDR2 (germline): GTSNPN, SVGIG (reference sequence). J lost 5 bases, V lost 4 bases, and 8 bases had no gene match. In DNA, the CDR3 is TGTGCCTGGAAACAAGGGACAGGGGGCTTAAATGAAAAACTGTTTTTT. Its translation is CAWKQGTGGLNEKLFF.

The chain has TRBV7-9 and TRBJ2-2, with 7 positions matching TRBD1. This CDR3 has 14 residues. Germline CDR1 SEHNR, CDR2 FQNEAQ (reference sequence). CDR3 residues: CSGKQGMNTGELFF. In nucleotides, the CDR3 is TGTTCCGGGAAACAGGGGATGAACACCGGGGAGCTGTTTTTT.

As concerns this clone: Other nucleotide sequences from this sample produce the same CDR3. This rearrangement joins TRBV15 to TRBJ2-1; unclear D gene. Deletions cut 0 bases from V and 6 bases from J, with 12 bases between. From germline, CDR1 is LNHNV and CDR2 YYDKDF (reference sequence). The CDR3 spans 15 residues. In nucleotides, the CDR3 is TGTGCCACCAGCAGAGAGCCACAGTCGTCCAATGAGCAGTTCTTC. Translation: CATSREPQSSNEQFF.

The chain links TRBV7-3 to TRBJ2-1; 11 bases map to TRBD2. CDR3 size: 15 residues. CDR1 is SGHTA and CDR2 is FQGTGA in the germline V gene. V lost 4 bases and J lost 4; bases outside the gene matches: 3. CDR3 amino acids: CASSSRLAGYNEQFF. Here the CDR3 DNA reads TGTGCCAGCAGCTCTCGACTAGCGGGGTACAATGAGCAGTTCTTC.

The chain couples TRBV9 to TRBJ2-2; D is unclear. CDR3 length: 12 residues. V was pared by 6 bases and J by 6 bases, with 9 bases between. Germline values: CDR1 SGDLS, CDR2 YYNGEE. The CDR3 sequence is CASTPRSGELFF. The DNA of the CDR3 is TGTGCCAGCACCCCTAGGTCCGGGGAGCTGTTTTTT.

Only one count was recorded for this clone. The chain couples TRBV14 to TRBJ1-1; tentatively, D is TRBD1 (6 bases). The CDR3 runs 13 residues. V lost 4 bases and J lost 11, with 17 bases in between. Per germline, CDR1 SGHDN and CDR2 FVKESK. The CDR3 DNA reads TGTGCCAGCAGCCCGCGTCCGGGGGGGGCGGCTTTCTTT. This encodes CASSPRPGGAAFF.

The chain employs TRBV27 and TRBJ1-2, with TRBD1 as a possible D gene (6 bases). CDR3 size: 15 residues. CDR1 and CDR2 (germline): MNHEY, SMNVEV (reference sequence). The V gene lost 5 bases and the J gene lost 8 bases, with 21 bases spanning the gap. The CDR3 is CASSPRAGGAAGYTF. The CDR3 DNA follows: TGTGCCAGCAGTCCCCGGGCCGGGGGGGCGGCAGGCTACACCTTC.

The chain combines TRBV29-1 with TRBJ1-1; the D gene is possibly TRBD1 (5 bases). Germline CDR1 reads SQVTM; CDR2 reads ANQGSEA. Trimming shortened V by 3 bases and J by 0 bases, and 14 bases separated the two germline ends. CDR3 length equals 15 residues. The DNA of the CDR3 is TGCAGCGTTGAGACAGACGGGGGAATGAACACTGAAGCTTTCTTT. It codes for CSVETDGGMNTEAFF.

The J gene is TRBJ1-3, the V gene TRBV7-3; TRBD1 agrees at 8 bases. After removal of 4 bases from V and 2 bases from J, the junction contained 4 bases not matched to a gene. In germline, CDR1 is SGHTA, CDR2 FQGTGA. CDR3 length: 15 residues. The CDR3: CASSSTGGAGNTIYF. The CDR3 DNA reads as TGTGCCAGCAGCTCCACAGGGGGAGCTGGAAACACCATATATTTT. Based on the CDR3 plus reference TRBV7-3 and TRBJ1-3, the full variable domain is GAGVSQTPSNKVTEKGKYVELRCDPISGHTALYWYRQSLGQGPEFLIYFQGTGAADDSGLPNDRFFAVRPEGSVSTLKIQRTERGDSAVYLCASSSTGGAGNTIYFGEGSWLTVV.

This clone occurred a few times. The chain couples TRBV7-9 to TRBJ2-1; TRBD1 might be the D (5 bases). The germline gives CDR1 SEHNR, CDR2 FQNEAQ (reference sequence). The CDR3 spans 14 residues. The V gene lost 5 bases and the J gene lost 6 bases, with 14 bases spanning the gap. The CDR3 region is CASSPRQIVNEQFF. Here the CDR3 DNA reads TGTGCCAGCAGCCCCAGACAGATAGTCAATGAGCAGTTCTTC.